The 30 T cell receptor beta chains in this list originate from one sample, sequenced in a study of T cells after yellow fever vaccination. TCRdb redid the calling of the 5' RACE reads with MiXCR, one entry per CDR3 protein. The sample lists roughly 340,000 distinct CDR3 sequences; approximately 4.2% were seen once. Material: PBMCs, obtained 5 days after the yellow fever booster vaccination. The receptors originated from a man in his late teens or twenties who received the YFV17D yellow fever vaccine.

This clonotype was seen only a few times. The V gene is TRBV7-2, the J gene TRBJ1-2, with 9 bases lining up with TRBD1. Trimming took 7 bases from V and 7 from J; bases not matched to a gene: 10. The germline CDR1 and CDR2 sequences are SGHTA and FQGNSA. This CDR3 contains 14 residues. In nucleotides, the CDR3 is TGTGCCAGCACCCCTACAGGGGGCGCCTCTGGCTACACCTTC. Translation: CASTPTGGASGYTF.

This clonotype was detected ten times or more. The chain couples TRBV7-2 to TRBJ1-2, with 8 bases matching TRBD1. The CDR3 totals 15 residues. The ends lost 6 bases at V and 4 bases at J; junction bases unmatched: 10. Germline CDR1 and CDR2: SGHTA and FQGNSA. CDR3 protein: CASRRQGTLSYGYTF. The CDR3, as DNA: TGTGCCAGCAGGAGACAGGGGACTCTGTCCTATGGCTACACCTTC.

The chain links TRBV15 to TRBJ1-6; D uncertain. Trimming stripped 0 bases from V and 8 bases from J, with 11 bases between. CDR1 is LNHNV and CDR2 is YYDKDF in the germline V gene (reference sequence). The CDR3 is 15 amino acids. The CDR3 region is CATSRDLTADSPLHF. DNA of the CDR3: TGTGCCACCAGCAGAGATTTAACGGCTGATTCACCCCTCCACTTT.

The table lists this clonotype with many counts. The V and J genes are TRBV7-2 and TRBJ1-5; D call uncertain. Germline V gives CDR1 SGHTA, CDR2 FQGNSA. V was clipped by 5 bases and J by 15 bases, with 17 bases between them. The CDR3 covers 12 residues. The CDR3 loop is CASSPEWGPLHF. For the CDR3, the DNA is TGTGCCAGCAGCCCGGAGTGGGGTCCTCTGCATTTT.

This clonotype turned up a few times. The rearrangement joins TRBV5-1 to TRBJ2-7; D remains unclear. The germline V gene has CDR1 SGHRS and CDR2 YFSETQ. V dropped 0 bases and J dropped 2 bases, with 9 bases sitting between them. This CDR3 comprises 14 residues. The CDR3 here is CASSLASTPYEQYF. Written as DNA, the CDR3 is TGCGCCAGCAGCTTGGCCTCCACCCCCTACGAGCAGTACTTC.

This clonotype was seen ten or more times. The genes are TRBV5-1 and TRBJ1-6; TRBD1 aligns across 7 bases. Trimming took 0 bases from V and 13 from J; bases not matched to a gene: 7. This CDR3 has 14 amino acids. Germline V lookup: CDR1 SGHRS, CDR2 YFSETQ. The CDR3 loop is CASSLGDSLRPLHF. The DNA of the CDR3 is TGCGCCAGCAGCTTGGGGGACAGTTTAAGGCCCCTCCACTTT.

This clonotype was counted only a few times. The chain links TRBV3-1 to TRBJ2-1; a weak D match, TRBD1 (7 bases). The germline V and J ends were trimmed by 6 bases and 7 bases, with 19 bases remaining between them. Germline V lookup: CDR1 LGHDT, CDR2 YNNKEL (reference sequence). This CDR3 is 15 amino acids long. CDR3 region: CASSRSQGGLNEQFF. In nucleotides, the CDR3 is TGTGCCAGCAGTCGAAGTCAGGGGGGTCTGAATGAGCAGTTCTTC.

This chain links TRBV2 with TRBJ2-6; D gene unclear. The CDR3 sequence is 17 residues long. Germline CDR1 reads SNHLY; CDR2 reads FYNNEI. The V end was cut by 9 bases, the J end by 0 bases, with 18 bases between. CDR3 loop: CASNTPGRSSGANVLTF. CDR3 coding DNA: TGTGCCAGTAACACCCCCGGACGGAGCTCTGGGGCCAACGTCCTGACTTTC.

This clonotype was seen repeatedly, ten times or more. The CDR3: CASSLGGGGTDTQYF. As DNA, the CDR3 is TGTGCCAGCAGTTTGGGCGGGGGCGGCACAGATACGCAGTATTTT. This rearrangement joins TRBV12-3 or TRBV12-4 to TRBJ2-3; possibly TRBD2 for D (7 bases). Trimming removed 3 bases from V and 1 base from J, with 11 bases in between. This CDR3 is built from 15 residues.

The table lists this clonotype with a few counts. DNA for the CDR3: TGCAGCGTTGCCGGGACGGTAACCTACGAGCAGTACTTC. Protein product: CSVAGTVTYEQYF. The chain employs TRBV29-1 and TRBJ2-7; D tentatively reads TRBD1 or TRBD2 (5 bases each). The CDR3 is 13 amino acids. V lost 4 bases and J 2 bases, leaving 12 bases between the germline ends. Per the germline V gene, CDR1 is SQVTM and CDR2 is ANQGSEA.

This clonotype was found many times. The CDR3 sequence: CASSTRDRPSGELFF. The DNA of the CDR3 is TGTGCCAGCAGCACCCGGGACCGTCCGAGCGGGGAGCTGTTTTTT. The gene calls are TRBV7-9 and TRBJ2-2; D might be TRBD1 or TRBD2, each matching 5 bases. Germline lookup yields CDR1 SEHNR and CDR2 FQNEAQ (reference sequence). The V end was cut by 5 bases, the J end by 7 bases, with 17 bases between. The CDR3 runs 15 residues. Variable domain in full (rest from reference TRBV7-9 and TRBJ2-2): DTGVSQNPRHKITKRGQNVTFRCDPISEHNRLYWYRQTLGQGPEFLTYFQNEAQLEKSRLLSDRFSAERPKGSFSTLEIQRTEQGDSAMYLCASSTRDRPSGELFFGEGSRLTVL.

This clonotype was recorded a few times. This chain links TRBV7-2 with TRBJ2-3; D unclear. Trimming cost V 1 base and J 4 bases, with 6 bases left between them. The germline CDR1 and CDR2 sequences are SGHTA and FQGNSA. The CDR3 runs 13 residues. The CDR3 loop is CASSLVFPDTQYF. The CDR3 region has the DNA TGTGCCAGCAGCTTAGTTTTCCCAGATACGCAGTATTTT. The full variable domain, rest sourced from reference TRBV7-2 and TRBJ2-3, is GAGVSQSPSNKVTEKGKDVELRCDPISGHTALYWYRQSLGQGLEFLIYFQGNSAPDKSGLPSDRFSAERTGGSVSTLTIQRTQQEDSAVYLCASSLVFPDTQYFGPGTRLTVL.

This clonotype was found a few times. J is TRBJ2-1 and V is TRBV5-6, with D perhaps matching TRBD1 (5 bases). The CDR3 is 14 amino acids. V was clipped by 0 bases and J by 7 bases, with 11 bases between them. Germline V gene data show CDR1 as SGHDT and CDR2 as YYEEEE. The CDR3 sequence: CASSLVPGKNEQFF. CDR3 sequence (DNA): TGTGCCAGCAGCTTGGTCCCAGGGAAAAATGAGCAGTTCTTC.

This clonotype showed up many times. V gene TRBV3-1 combines with J gene TRBJ2-3; D is possibly TRBD1 or TRBD2 (5 bases each). The CDR3 totals 13 residues. In germline, CDR1 is LGHDT, CDR2 YNNKEL (reference sequence). V was clipped by 4 bases and J by 8 bases, with 13 bases between them. The DNA of the CDR3 is TGTGCCAGCAGCCTACCCGGGACGGGTACGCAGTATTTT. Protein product: CASSLPGTGTQYF.

The chain employs TRBV30 and TRBJ1-6; possibly TRBD1 for D (6 bases). From germline, CDR1 is GTSNPN and CDR2 SVGIG (reference sequence). The CDR3 extends over 14 amino acids. Trimming removed 3 bases at V and 9 bases at J, with 15 bases between. CDR3 sequence: CAWRASRGGSPLHF. Here the CDR3 DNA reads TGTGCCTGGAGAGCGAGCAGGGGTGGTTCACCCCTCCACTTT.

This clonotype was observed at least ten times. It may be a read error: a sequence one base away is much more abundant. V is TRBV29-1 and J is TRBJ1-2; D not resolved. The CDR3 consists of 11 residues. Germline loops: CDR1 SQVTM, CDR2 ANQGSEA. The V end lost 2 bases, the J end lost 3 bases, and 4 bases lay between the germline ends. CDR3 amino acids: CSVELDYGYTF. The CDR3 DNA sequence: TGCAGCGTTGAACTAGACTATGGCTACACCTTC.

The chain recombines TRBV28 with TRBJ2-7; D is ambiguous. CDR3 size: 13 residues. V was cut by 3 bases and J by 2 bases, with 8 bases left in between. CDR1 is MDHEN, CDR2 SYDVKM, per germline. The CDR3 is CASSLWPTYEQYV. The CDR3 nucleotides are TGTGCCAGCAGTTTGTGGCCGACCTACGAGCAGTACGTC.

This clonotype has just a few counts. The V and J genes are TRBV5-1 and TRBJ1-4, with 7 bases lining up with TRBD1. CDR1 is SGHRS and CDR2 is YFSETQ in the germline V gene. The CDR3 runs to 14 residues. The junction had 4 bases not matched to a gene; V was cut back by 5 bases and J by 3 bases. Here the CDR3 DNA reads TGCGCCAGCAGTTGGACAGGCCCTAATGAAAAACTGTTTTTT. It encodes CASSWTGPNEKLFF.

The chain joins TRBV5-6 to TRBJ2-7; D is tentatively TRBD1 or TRBD2 (5 bases each). The CDR3 is 15 amino acids. Per the germline V gene, CDR1 is SGHDT and CDR2 is YYEEEE. Trimming removed 0 bases from V and 2 bases from J, with 12 bases in between. The CDR3 region has the DNA TGTGCCAGCAGCTTGGTACCGGGACGGACCTACGAGCAGTACTTC. Its translation: CASSLVPGRTYEQYF.

This clonotype has a handful of counts. The CDR3 loop is CASSFAGQSYGYTF. CDR3 DNA sequence: TGTGCCAGCAGCTTTGCCGGACAGAGCTATGGCTACACCTTC. The chain joins TRBV5-8 to TRBJ1-2; D might be TRBD1 (6 bases). This CDR3 contains 14 residues. V shed 2 bases and J shed 4 bases, with 12 bases lying between them. The germline V gene has CDR1 SGHTS and CDR2 YDEGEE.

This clonotype has more than one count but fewer than ten. V is TRBV6-2 or TRBV6-3 and J is TRBJ2-4; D uncertain. Trimming stripped 1 base from V and 1 base from J, with 11 bases between. The CDR3 totals 16 residues. Germline V gene data show CDR1 as MNHEY and CDR2 as SVGEGT. CDR3: CASSYLRSVAKNIQYF. In nucleotides, the CDR3 is TGTGCCAGCAGTTACTTGAGGAGCGTCGCCAAAAACATTCAGTACTTC.

Ten or more counts support this clonotype. The gene calls are TRBV7-2 and TRBJ2-5; 9 bases line up with TRBD2. J gave up 4 bases and V 5 bases, and 8 bases lay outside the gene matches. CDR3 length: 15 residues. Germline CDR1 SGHTA, CDR2 FQGNSA. CDR3 sequence (DNA): TGTGCCAGCAGCCCGGAGGCTAGCGGGATAGAGACCCAGTACTTC. This encodes CASSPEASGIETQYF.

This clonotype was detected ten times or more. The chain recombines TRBV5-8 with TRBJ2-3, with D possibly matching TRBD2 (6 bases). Germline CDR1 and CDR2: SGHTS and YDEGEE. CDR3 length: 16 amino acids. V shed 0 bases and J shed 0 bases, with 11 bases lying between them. The CDR3 spells CASSLGGDFSTDTQYF. The CDR3, as DNA: TGTGCCAGCAGCTTGGGGGGGGACTTCAGCACAGATACGCAGTATTTT.

This clonotype has ten or more counts. The J gene is TRBJ2-7, the V gene TRBV10-3; no clear D. The CDR3 is 11 amino acids. The V gene's germline CDR1 is ENHRY and CDR2 SYGVKD. Trimming pared 3 bases from V and 3 bases from J, leaving 3 bases between. The CDR3 DNA sequence: TGTGCCATCAGTGACGGCTACGAGCAGTACTTC. Translating gives CAISDGYEQYF.

The V call is TRBV5-8, the J call TRBJ1-6, with D uncertain. In germline, CDR1 is SGHTS, CDR2 YDEGEE. This CDR3 is built from 11 residues. Trimming shortened V by 7 bases and J by 9 bases, and 8 bases separated the two germline ends. The CDR3 nucleotides read TGTGCCAGCCGGGGAACTTCACCCCTCCACTTT. Amino acids: CASRGTSPLHF.

This clonotype has more than one count but fewer than ten. J is TRBJ1-5 and V is TRBV20-1, with TRBD1 matching 11 bases. Losses at the gene ends were 2 bases for V and 0 bases for J; bases not matched to a gene: 6. In germline, CDR1 is DFQATT, CDR2 SNEGSKA (reference sequence). This CDR3 is built from 17 residues. In nucleotides, the CDR3 is TGCAGTGCTAGAAGCCGGGACAGGGGGATTAGCAATCAGCCCCAGCATTTT. Its translation: CSARSRDRGISNQPQHF.

This clonotype was observed a handful of times. The rearrangement joins TRBV15 to TRBJ2-2; D is unresolved. With 1 base removed from V and 7 bases from J, the gap between germline ends came to 4 bases. In germline, CDR1 is LNHNV, CDR2 YYDKDF (reference sequence). The CDR3 covers 12 residues. The CDR3 is CATSRGGGELFF. The CDR3 DNA reads TGTGCCACCAGCAGAGGGGGCGGGGAGCTGTTTTTT.

This chain links TRBV7-6 with TRBJ2-7, with D unclear. The CDR3 sequence is 13 residues long. Germline lookup yields CDR1 SGHVS and CDR2 FNYEAQ. Trimming removed 2 bases at V and 7 bases at J, with 12 bases between. The CDR3 region is CASSLWASGEQYF. For the CDR3, the DNA is TGTGCCAGCAGCTTATGGGCTAGTGGAGAGCAGTACTTC.

This clonotype was observed a handful of times. This sequence joins TRBV12-3 or TRBV12-4 and TRBJ2-3, with 10 bases matching TRBD2. V trimming: 5 bases; J trimming: 6 bases; junction bases outside the gene matches: 14. The CDR3 totals 17 residues. The CDR3 DNA sequence: TGTGCCAGCAGTCCCCTTCAGCGGGGGGGCGGGTACGATACGCAGTATTTT. It specifies CASSPLQRGGGYDTQYF.

There are many counts of this clonotype. V gene TRBV5-1 combines with J gene TRBJ2-7; D is unresolved. CDR1 and CDR2 from the germline V gene are SGHRS and YFSETQ. Trimming cost V 0 bases and J 0 bases, with 10 bases left between them. This CDR3 has 15 amino acids. The chain's CDR3 is CASSLVSGNSYEQYF. The CDR3 coding sequence is TGCGCCAGCAGCTTGGTTTCGGGCAACTCCTACGAGCAGTACTTC.